Shown below are 11 T cell receptor beta chains from a single sample sequenced in a study of metastatic and nonmetastatic thyroid tumors. Via MiXCR, TCRdb re-called the PCR reads. The table records approximately 74,000 clones, approximately 15% of them present only once. No patient had received any treatment before thyroid surgery. The sequenced material came from blood. Receptors originate from a male donor with papillary thyroid cancer or a benign thyroid nodule (not recorded which). Some clones in this sample may be carry-over from other donors' samples.

This rearrangement joins TRBV4-2 to TRBJ1-5; D is ambiguous. Germline CDR1 reads LGHNA; CDR2 reads YNFKEQ. Deletions cut 0 bases from V and 4 bases from J, with 4 bases between. CDR3 length: 13 amino acids. This chain's CDR3 is CASSQEENQPQHF. The CDR3 bases are TGTGCCAGCAGCCAAGAGGAAAATCAGCCCCAGCATTTT.

Of note for this clone: A much larger clone lies a single base off, so this may be a read error. The chain joins TRBV7-3 to TRBJ2-5, with TRBD2 matching over 11 bases. Germline lookup yields CDR1 SGHTA and CDR2 FQGTGA. CDR3 length: 19 amino acids. J was trimmed by 2 bases and V by 0 bases; bases with no gene match: 11. The CDR3 loop reads CASSLTGGLLAGEQETQYF. The CDR3 bases are TGTGCCAGCAGCTTAACGGGGGGGTTACTAGCGGGAGAGCAAGAGACCCAGTACTTC.

This clone came up many times. The chain couples TRBV5-1 to TRBJ1-3; D may be TRBD1 (5 bases). The CDR3 is 15 residues long. Trimming removed 1 base at V and 0 bases at J, with 8 bases between. Germline V gives CDR1 SGHRS, CDR2 YFSETQ. CDR3 protein: CASSLTGGSGNTIYF. CDR3 sequence (DNA): TGCGCCAGCAGCTTGACCGGGGGCTCTGGAAACACCATATATTTT.

This clone appeared many times. The V gene is TRBV5-1, the J gene TRBJ2-1; 7 bases agree with TRBD2. V lost 3 bases and J lost 3; bases outside the gene matches: 12. CDR1 is SGHRS, CDR2 YFSETQ, per germline. The CDR3 is 17 amino acids. CDR3: CASSSPGAGAHYNEQFF. For the CDR3, the DNA is TGCGCCAGCAGCTCACCCGGGGCGGGAGCTCACTACAATGAGCAGTTCTTC. Supplemented by reference TRBV5-1 and TRBJ2-1, the full variable domain reads KAGVTQTPRYLIKTRGQQVTLSCSPISGHRSVSWYQQTPGQGLQFLFEYFSETQRNKGNFPGRFSGRQFSNSRSEMNVSTLELGDSALYLCASSSPGAGAHYNEQFFGPGTRLTVL.

The table lists this clone with many counts. The chain combines TRBV27 with TRBJ2-3; perhaps D is TRBD1 or TRBD2 (5 bases each). The V end was cut by 2 bases, the J end by 4 bases, with 13 bases between. The CDR3 covers 15 residues. Germline CDR1 and CDR2: MNHEY and SMNVEV (reference sequence). CDR3 sequence: CASSLERGAADTQYF. The CDR3, as DNA: TGTGCCAGCAGTTTAGAGCGAGGGGCAGCAGATACGCAGTATTTT.

This clone turned up a few times. This may come from a read error, since a much larger clone is one base off. The chain joins TRBV10-3 to TRBJ1-3; TRBD1 agrees at 8 bases. The J segment lost 0 bases and the V segment lost 4 bases, leaving 5 bases of the junction unmatched. Germline CDR1 ENHRY, CDR2 SYGVKD. The CDR3 has 16 amino acids. For the CDR3, the DNA is TGTGCCATCAGTGGGGGGGGACAGGCCTCTGGAAACACCATATATTTT. Translated, it gives CAISGGGQASGNTIYF.

This clone was counted at least ten times. The rearrangement links TRBV25-1 to TRBJ2-2; the match to TRBD1 covers 7 bases. After removal of 0 bases from V and 2 bases from J, the junction contained 9 bases not matched to a gene. There are 18 residues in the CDR3. Looked up from germline, CDR1 is MGHDK and CDR2 is SYGVNS. CDR3 sequence: CASSEYQGVGINTGELFF. CDR3 DNA sequence: TGTGCCAGCAGTGAATATCAGGGGGTAGGCATCAACACCGGGGAGCTGTTTTTT.

This clone came up many times. CDR3 sequence reads: CASSADRGGTGELFF. The DNA for the CDR3 is TGTGCCAGCAGCGCCGACAGGGGAGGGACCGGGGAGCTGTTTTTT. The J gene is TRBJ2-2, the V gene TRBV7-3; tentative D call: TRBD1 (8 bases). Trimming left V 5 bases short and J 5 bases short, with 15 bases between. CDR3 size: 15 residues. Germline values: CDR1 SGHTA, CDR2 FQGTGA.

Concerning this clone: The germline gene is not matched at one end of the junction; a read error may be the cause. The rearrangement links TRBV5-1 to TRBJ2-3, with 7 bases that match TRBD2. Germline values: CDR1 SGHRS, CDR2 YFSETQ. CDR3 length: 13 residues. The CDR3 is CASSDGTTDTQCF. The CDR3 nucleotides read TGCGCCAGCAGCGACGGGACTACAGATACTCAGTGTTTT.

With regard to this clone: A read error may produce the germline difference seen at one junction end. The CDR3 loop is CASSYAPYQRQHF. The CDR3 coding sequence is TGTGCCAGCAGCTATGCCCCCTATCAGCGCCAGCATTTT. The chain couples TRBV28 to TRBJ1-5, with unresolved D. The germline gives CDR1 MDHEN, CDR2 SYDVKM. The CDR3 totals 13 residues.

This clone has at least ten counts. The chain uses TRBV7-2 and TRBJ1-2; 8 bases map to TRBD1. V lost 5 bases and J lost 6; bases outside the gene matches: 11. CDR1 is SGHTA, CDR2 FQGNSA, per germline. The CDR3 has 15 amino acids. The CDR3 sequence: CASSQQGDRGDGYTF. The CDR3, as DNA: TGTGCCAGCAGCCAACAGGGGGATCGAGGAGATGGCTACACCTTC. The full variable domain, rest sourced from reference TRBV7-2 and TRBJ1-2, is GAGVSQSPSNKVTEKGKDVELRCDPISGHTALYWYRQSLGQGLEFLIYFQGNSAPDKSGLPSDRFSAERTGGSVSTLTIQRTQQEDSAVYLCASSQQGDRGDGYTFGSGTRLTVV.